This TCR beta chain was captured in a study of cytomegalovirus exposure and HLA in healthy donors. Trimming shortened V by 7 bases and J by 4 bases, and 5 bases separated the two germline ends. Germline V gives CDR1 LNHDA, CDR2 SQIVND (reference sequence). This CDR3 comprises 11 residues. Worth noting for this clone: Its antigen is as yet unknown.

Study-level findings and limits: Among TCR beta chains, those listed as cytomegalovirus-associated numbered some 170.

Clones were sequenced by immunoSEQ multiplex PCR, and TCRdb holds only the in-frame ones, with some missing. Here the sample spans 100,000 or so clones, roughly nine tenths being singletons. The material sequenced was PBMCs. V is TRBV19 and J is TRBJ2-1; D not resolved. This clonotype was sampled from a woman aged 18-35 years in good health and CMV-seropositive. The CDR3 region is CASISYNEQFF. CDR3 in DNA: TGTGCCAGTATTAGTTACAATGAGCAGTTCTTC.